A selection of T cell receptor beta chains follows, all from one sample in a study of blood T cell repertoires in COVID-19. Assay used: immunoSEQ multiplex PCR; TCRdb lists only in-frame clones, some missing. Of tens of thousands of clones in the sample, roughly 90% are singletons; the top ten hold 3.5% to 5%. The sequenced sample consisted of peripheral blood. These receptor sequences come from a human donor in a cohort sampled during active COVID-19. Both conserved end residues are part of each CDR3. A D gene is named only where the DNA matches it firmly. For some rows the clone size is stated as once, few or many, or as a class when expanded; others skip it.

D,J,size,V,DNA,CDR3
TRBD1,TRBJ2-4,-,TRBV7-2,TGTGCCAGCAGCTTACAGACAGGGGGGCAGTACTTC,CASSLQTGGQYF
-,TRBJ1-4,-,TRBV18,TGTGCCAGCTCTCAGGACAGTGAAAAACTGTTTTTT,CASSQDSEKLFF
TRBD1,TRBJ1-2,-,TRBV11-2,TGTGCCAGCAGCCGAACGGTCATGGACAGGGGGTATAGTGACTATGGCTACACCTTC,CASSRTVMDRGYSDYGYTF
TRBD1,TRBJ2-3,-,TRBV24-1,TGTGCCACCAGTGACCCAACAGGGGGCGGCTTGAGTACGCAGTATTTT,CATSDPTGGGLSTQYF
TRBD2,TRBJ2-7,-,TRBV27,TGTGCCAGCAGTTCGGGACTAGCAACCTACGAGCAGTACTTC,CASSSGLATYEQYF
-,TRBJ1-1,-,TRBV30,TGTGCCTGGAGTGGAGGCACGTCCCCAACATATCAAGCTTTCTTT,CAWSGGTSPTYQAFF
TRBD1,TRBJ2-3,once,TRBV19,TGTGCCAGTAGTTTAGGGACAGCCTCCACAGATACGCAGTATTTT,CASSLGTASTDTQYF
-,TRBJ1-1,-,TRBV7-2,TGTGCCAGCAGCCCACAGGGTGCGGGGAACACTGAAGCTTTCTTT,CASSPQGAGNTEAFF
-,TRBJ1-1,-,TRBV19,TGTGCCAGTATTCTCGGGGGGAACACTGAAGCTTTCTTT,CASILGGNTEAFF
TRBD1,TRBJ1-5,-,TRBV13,TGTGCCAGCAGCTCGTCGGGACAGGGAATAGAACAGCCCCAGCATTTT,CASSSSGQGIEQPQHF
-,TRBJ2-7,-,TRBV28,TGTGCCAGCAGTTTAATGGCAGGGTCCTACGAGCAGTACTTC,CASSLMAGSYEQYF
TRBD1,TRBJ1-1,-,TRBV11-2,TGTGCCAGCAGACGCGCCGGGACAGGGGAAGGTGAAGCTTTCTTT,CASRRAGTGEGEAFF
-,TRBJ2-3,-,TRBV7-2,TGTGCCAGCAGCTTAGGGCTCCTGGTCACAGATACGCAGTATTTT,CASSLGLLVTDTQYF
TRBD1,TRBJ1-1,-,TRBV10-2,TGCGCCAGCAGCCTGGACAGGGGAAGGACTGAAGCTTTCTTT,CASSLDRGRTEAFF
TRBD1,TRBJ1-1,-,TRBV7-9,TGTGCCAGCAGCTTCGGGACAGCTAACACTGAAGCTTTCTTT,CASSFGTANTEAFF
-,TRBJ2-7,-,TRBV11-2,TGTGCCAGCAGCTCAATGAGGGCGGGACGGAGTGGTTACGAGCAGTACTTC,CASSSMRAGRSGYEQYF
TRBD1,TRBJ1-2,-,TRBV5-4,TGTGCCAGCAGCTTGAGAGGGGGCGGATTTCACTATGGCTACACCTTC,CASSLRGGGFHYGYTF
-,TRBJ1-1,-,TRBV28,TGTGCCAGCAGTTTTATACGGACAGCGATAGGGTCAAAGACTGAAGCTTTCTTT,CASSFIRTAIGSKTEAFF
-,TRBJ1-2,-,TRBV30,TGTGCCTGGAGTTTCGAGGATGGCTACACCTTC,CAWSFEDGYTF
TRBD1,TRBJ2-7,-,TRBV6-5,TGTGCCAGCAAGGGGACAGCAACCTACGAGCAGTACTTC,CASKGTATYEQYF
-,TRBJ2-1,-,TRBV29-1,TGCAGCGTTTTCGGGGGGCAAGTAGATGAGCAGTTCTTC,CSVFGGQVDEQFF
-,TRBJ2-7,once,TRBV12-2,TGTGCAAGTCGCTTAAAGGCAGCGGGAGAACTAGCTTGCTACGAGCAGTACTTC,CASRLKAAGELACYEQYF
TRBD1,TRBJ1-2,once,TRBV19,TGTGCCAGTAGTACAGGGGGTACTGGCTACACCTTC,CASSTGGTGYTF
TRBD1,TRBJ1-1,-,TRBV9,TGTGCCAGCAGCGTAGGACAGGGCGAAGCTTTCTTT,CASSVGQGEAFF
-,TRBJ2-7,-,TRBV7-2,TGTGCCAGCAGCTTAGGACAACCACCTTCCTACGAGCAGTACTTC,CASSLGQPPSYEQYF
TRBD2,TRBJ2-1,-,TRBV9,TGTGCCAGCAGCGTAGTTCCGGGAGGGGACGAGCAGTTCTTC,CASSVVPGGDEQFF
-,TRBJ2-3,-,TRBV27,TGTGCCAGCAGTTTATTTCCAGCGGGCACAGATACGCAGTATTTT,CASSLFPAGTDTQYF
TRBD1,TRBJ2-7,-,TRBV7-8,TGTGCCAGCAGCTTTGGGACAGGGGCGGCCTACGAGCAGTACTTC,CASSFGTGAAYEQYF
-,TRBJ2-7,-,TRBV27,TGTGCCGCAGGGAGGCTCTCCTACGAGCAGTACTTC,CAAGRLSYEQYF
-,TRBJ1-2,-,TRBV19,TGTGCCTGTCACGATACACAGTTTAACTATGGCTACACCTTC,CACHDTQFNYGYTF
TRBD2,TRBJ2-3,-,TRBV7-9,TGTGCCAGCAACTCTCCACTGACTAGCACTCCGTATTTT,CASNSPLTSTPYF
-,TRBJ2-3,-,TRBV4-1,TGCGCCAGCAGCCTCCCGAAAAGGGGCCCCACAGATACGCAGTATTTT,CASSLPKRGPTDTQYF
-,TRBJ1-1,once,TRBV5-1,TGCGCCAGCAGCTTGGTGGGAGGTGCCACTGAAGCTTTCTTT,CASSLVGGATEAFF
TRBD1,TRBJ2-3,once,TRBV5-4,TGTGCCAGCAGCCCCGGGACAGGGGGCCCAGATACGCAGTATTTT,CASSPGTGGPDTQYF
-,TRBJ2-5,-,TRBV6-2/TRBV6-3,TGTGCCAGCAGCCACAGGGTAAAAGAGACCCAGTACTTC,CASSHRVKETQYF
-,TRBJ1-6,-,TRBV7-2,TGTGCCAGCAGCTTCGGGGGGGGCCTTAATTCACCCCTCCACTTT,CASSFGGGLNSPLHF
-,TRBJ2-2,-,TRBV5-1,TGCGCCAGCAGCTTGGGAGCACTTGAGACCGGGGAGCTGTTTTTT,CASSLGALETGELFF
TRBD2,TRBJ2-1,-,TRBV6-5,TGTGCCAGCAGTTACAACGCGGGAGAGAACAATGAGCAGTTCTTC,CASSYNAGENNEQFF
TRBD1,TRBJ2-7,-,TRBV30,TGTGCCTGGAGTAAGGGACAGCCCCTGTACGAGCAGTACTTC,CAWSKGQPLYEQYF
-,TRBJ1-2,-,TRBV19,TGTGCCAGTAGTATAGGACACCCTAACTATGGCTACACCTTC,CASSIGHPNYGYTF
-,TRBJ2-1,-,TRBV5-1,TGCGCCAGCAGCAGCCAGGGGATTGAGCAGTTCTTC,CASSSQGIEQFF
TRBD1,TRBJ1-2,-,TRBV7-2,TGTGCCAGCAGCCCAGACAGGGGGGACTATGGCTACACCTTC,CASSPDRGDYGYTF
TRBD1,TRBJ1-5,-,TRBV24-1,TGTGCCGTACAGGGGGGTAGCAATCAGCCCCAGCATTTT,CAVQGGSNQPQHF
-,TRBJ1-5,-,TRBV19,TGTGCCAGTAGTACCACGCACGGGGGAAGGAGTCAGCCCCAGCATTTT,CASSTTHGGRSQPQHF
-,TRBJ2-7,-,TRBV7-6,TGTGCCAGCAGCTTACGGGGGACCTACGAGCAGTACTTC,CASSLRGTYEQYF
TRBD2,TRBJ2-1,-,TRBV19,TGTGCCAGTAGTGCCGGGACTAGCGGGGCCCCCCCCGGGGATGAGCAGTTCTTC,CASSAGTSGAPPGDEQFF
-,TRBJ1-1,-,TRBV18,TGTGCCAGCTCACCAGGGGCAGGTCAGGACACTGAAGCTTTCTTT,CASSPGAGQDTEAFF
-,TRBJ2-7,-,TRBV24-1,TGTGCCACCAGTGACTGGAGTACCCCGGGCGAGCAGTACTTC,CATSDWSTPGEQYF
TRBD2,TRBJ2-2,-,TRBV4-3,TGCGCCAGCAGCCAAGTAACTAGCGGGTTTAGAGGCACCGGGGAGCTGTTTTTT,CASSQVTSGFRGTGELFF
TRBD2,TRBJ2-2,-,TRBV27,TGTGCCAGCAGCATTAGCGGGAGACCCGGGGAGCTGTTTTTT,CASSISGRPGELFF
TRBD1,TRBJ1-2,-,TRBV10-1,TGCGCCAGCAGTCCACTGCCGGGACAGGGGATCTATGGCTACACCTTC,CASSPLPGQGIYGYTF
-,TRBJ2-7,-,TRBV19,TGTGCCAGTAGTCGACAGAACTCCTACGAGCAGTACTTC,CASSRQNSYEQYF
-,TRBJ1-5,-,TRBV12-3/TRBV12-4,TGTGCCAGCAGTCAGAGCAATCAGCCCCAGCATTTT,CASSQSNQPQHF
TRBD2,TRBJ2-1,-,TRBV11-2,TGTGCCAGCAGCTCGGTACTAGCGGGAGGGCTCAATGAGCAGTTCTTC,CASSSVLAGGLNEQFF
-,TRBJ1-2,-,TRBV7-2,TGTGCCAGCAGCGGAGACCTGGGCGACAGGCAAGTCGATGGCTACACCTTC,CASSGDLGDRQVDGYTF
-,TRBJ1-1,-,TRBV11-2,TGTGCCAGCAGCCCCGGACTGTGGACTGAAGCTTTCTTT,CASSPGLWTEAFF
TRBD2,TRBJ2-7,-,TRBV15,TGTGCCACCAGCAGAGATGACCTCGGGCTAGCGGGGGGGCCGTACGAGCAGTACTTC,CATSRDDLGLAGGPYEQYF